This is a list of T cell receptor beta chains from one sample in a study of vaccination and CD4 T cells after COVID-19. Antigens for these TCRs are unknown. In TCRdb, the PCR reads were re-called with MiXCR into one record per CDR3 protein. The table has approximately 10,000 distinct CDR3 sequences, around 40% seen once. The source material was CD4+ T cells from blood, cultured in vitro. These receptors were taken from a human donor who had recovered from COVID-19. Both conserved end residues are part of each CDR3. D genes are given only for firm matches. Clone sizes are given selectively: once, few, many, or a class where the clone is expanded.

length	V	size	J	D	CDR3	DNA
17	TRBV7-9	few	TRBJ1-1	.	CASSSVARAKAITEAFF	TGTGCCAGCTCTTCCGTAGCGCGGGCGAAGGCTATCACTGAAGCTTTCTTT
13	TRBV20-1	few	TRBJ1-1	.	CSATAGTRTEAFF	TGCAGTGCGACCGCCGGGACCAGGACTGAAGCTTTCTTT
12	TRBV7-9	.	TRBJ2-3	.	CASSFGTGPQYF	TGTGCCAGCAGCTTCGGGACTGGGCCGCAGTATTTT
15	TRBV12-3/TRBV12-4	.	TRBJ1-6	.	CASSLESSYNSPLHF	TGTGCCAGCAGCCTGGAAAGCTCCTATAATTCACCCCTCCACTTT
12	TRBV19	.	TRBJ1-4	.	CASSSEYEKLFF	TGTGCCAGTAGTTCCGAGTATGAAAAACTGTTTTTT
15	TRBV7-8	.	TRBJ1-1	.	CASSLAQGLNTEAFF	TGTGCCAGCAGCTTAGCCCAGGGGCTGAACACTGAAGCTTTCTTT
16	TRBV10-1	.	TRBJ2-1	TRBD2	CASSDTSGGSYNEQFF	TGCGCCAGCAGTGATACTAGCGGGGGATCCTACAATGAGCAGTTCTTC
19	TRBV7-9	.	TRBJ2-2	TRBD2	CASSLVERVSGAWSGELFF	TGTGCCAGCAGCTTAGTGGAGAGAGTTAGCGGGGCCTGGAGCGGGGAGCTGTTTTTT
15	TRBV7-6	.	TRBJ1-6	TRBD1	CASSPEWTGNSPLHF	TGTGCCAGCAGCCCTGAATGGACAGGGAACTCACCCCTCCACTTT
13	TRBV10-3	few	TRBJ1-2	.	CAISGGGPYGYTF	TGTGCCATCAGTGGTGGGGGACCCTATGGCTACACCTTC
16	TRBV27	few	TRBJ2-3	TRBD2	CASSLSGGVYTDTQYF	TGTGCCAGCAGTTTAAGCGGGGGGGTCTACACAGATACGCAGTATTTT
14	TRBV5-3	few	TRBJ2-3	.	CARSLDPYADTQYF	TGTGCCAGAAGCTTGGACCCGTATGCAGATACGCAGTATTTT
14	TRBV12-3/TRBV12-4	.	TRBJ2-7	TRBD1	CASSPRTGFYEQYF	TGTGCCAGCAGCCCTCGGACAGGGTTCTACGAGCAGTACTTC
14	TRBV7-2	.	TRBJ1-2	TRBD1	CASSLGQGVYGYTF	TGTGCCAGCAGCTTAGGGCAGGGGGTCTATGGCTACACCTTC
17	TRBV21-1	.	TRBJ1-5	.	CASSPGWTAHSNQPQHF	TGTGCCAGCAGCCCAGGGTGGACAGCTCATAGCAATCAGCCCCAGCATTTT
17	TRBV12-3/TRBV12-4	.	TRBJ1-1	TRBD1	CASSPGQGAPRGPEAFF	TGTGCCAGCAGCCCGGGACAGGGGGCCCCGCGGGGCCCTGAAGCTTTCTTT
17	TRBV12-3/TRBV12-4	.	TRBJ1-4	.	CASRRGIRAGYDEKLFF	TGTGCCAGCAGGAGGGGGATCAGGGCAGGTTACGATGAAAAACTGTTTTTT
13	TRBV10-3	.	TRBJ2-3	.	CAIMAGALDTQYF	TGTGCCATCATGGCGGGGGCTCTAGATACGCAGTATTTT
15	TRBV9	.	TRBJ2-3	.	CASSVGGASTDTQYF	TGTGCCAGCAGCGTAGGCGGGGCGAGCACAGATACGCAGTATTTT
16	TRBV5-5	few	TRBJ2-1	.	CASSLGPRREYNEQFF	TGTGCCAGCAGCTTGGGCCCGAGGCGGGAATACAATGAGCAGTTCTTC
16	TRBV11-2	.	TRBJ2-5	.	CASSSQGGGYQETQYF	TGTGCCAGCAGCTCCCAGGGCGGGGGCTACCAAGAGACCCAGTACTTC
15	TRBV7-9	few	TRBJ1-2	TRBD1	CASSPQGTGSYGYTF	TGTGCCAGCAGCCCACAAGGGACAGGGAGCTATGGCTACACCTTC
15	TRBV19	.	TRBJ1-2	.	CASSIGYGDRVGYTF	TGTGCCAGTAGTATAGGGTATGGGGATCGCGTAGGCTACACCTTC
15	TRBV2	.	TRBJ2-5	TRBD2	CASTMGGGKGETQYF	TGTGCCAGCACGATGGGCGGGGGGAAAGGAGAGACCCAGTACTTC
15	TRBV12-3/TRBV12-4	.	TRBJ2-1	.	CASSKQGSPINEQFF	TGTGCCAGCAGCAAACAGGGATCCCCAATCAATGAGCAGTTCTTC
16	TRBV12-3/TRBV12-4	few	TRBJ2-5	.	CASSLVVGFPQETQYF	TGTGCCAGCAGTTTAGTGGTAGGGTTCCCCCAAGAGACCCAGTACTTC
16	TRBV20-1	few	TRBJ1-4	.	CSARSTGYTTNEKLFF	TGCAGTGCTAGGTCTACGGGTTATACAACTAATGAAAAACTGTTTTTT
15	TRBV4-3	.	TRBJ2-2	.	CASSQDFRVPGELFF	TGCGCCAGCAGCCAAGATTTCAGGGTCCCCGGGGAGCTGTTTTTT
15	TRBV5-6	.	TRBJ1-6	TRBD1	CASSLEDRTNSPLHF	TGTGCCAGCAGCTTAGAGGACAGGACAAATTCACCCCTCCACTTT
18	TRBV27	.	TRBJ2-6	TRBD1	CASSRTGTGSSGANVLTF	TGTGCCAGCAGCCGTACCGGGACAGGGAGCTCTGGGGCCAACGTCCTGACTTTC
15	TRBV19	.	TRBJ1-4	TRBD1	CASSARTGTSEKLFF	TGTGCCAGTAGTGCCCGGACAGGGACGTCGGAAAAACTGTTTTTT
15	TRBV20-1	.	TRBJ1-3	.	CSARPGRSSGNTIYF	TGCAGTGCTAGGCCAGGAAGATCCTCTGGAAACACCATATATTTT
16	TRBV19	.	TRBJ1-5	TRBD1	CASTPDRGVVVQPQHF	TGTGCCAGTACTCCCGACAGGGGAGTAGTCGTTCAGCCCCAGCATTTT
14	TRBV5-4	.	TRBJ2-5	.	CASTVEGPLETQYF	TGTGCCAGCACCGTAGAGGGACCTTTAGAGACCCAGTACTTC
18	TRBV6-5	.	TRBJ2-2	.	CASSYDRGSRRYTGELFF	TGTGCCAGCAGTTACGACCGGGGGAGCAGGCGATACACCGGGGAGCTGTTTTTT
14	TRBV27	few	TRBJ1-6	.	CASSGTSPNSPLHF	TGTGCCAGCAGTGGGACTTCTCCTAATTCACCCCTCCACTTT
15	TRBV7-9	.	TRBJ1-4	TRBD1	CASSLAGTENEKLFF	TGTGCCAGCAGCTTAGCCGGGACAGAGAATGAAAAACTGTTTTTT